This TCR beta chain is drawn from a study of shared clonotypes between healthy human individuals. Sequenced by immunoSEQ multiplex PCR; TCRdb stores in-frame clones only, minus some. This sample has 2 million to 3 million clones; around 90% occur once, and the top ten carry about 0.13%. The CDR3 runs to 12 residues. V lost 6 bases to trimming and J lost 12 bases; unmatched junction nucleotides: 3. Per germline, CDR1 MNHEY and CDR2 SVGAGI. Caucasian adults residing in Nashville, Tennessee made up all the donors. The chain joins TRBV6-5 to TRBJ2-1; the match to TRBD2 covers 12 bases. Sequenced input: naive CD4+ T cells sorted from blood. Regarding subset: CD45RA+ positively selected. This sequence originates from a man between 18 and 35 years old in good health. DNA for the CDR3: TGTGCCAGCAGCAGGACTAGCGGGGTGCAGTTCTTC. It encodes CASSRTSGVQFF.